These 12 T cell receptor beta chains were all obtained from the same sample, sequenced in a study of T cells after yellow fever vaccination. TCRdb reanalysed the 5' RACE reads using MiXCR and keeps one entry per CDR3 protein. The sample has hundreds of thousands of distinct CDR3 sequences; less than 9.5% are singletons. Sequencing used CD4+ T cells sorted from PBMCs, obtained 5 days after the yellow fever booster vaccination. The receptors here all came from a man between 18 and 29 years old who received the YFV17D yellow fever vaccine.

A few counts support this clonotype. V usage is TRBV7-3 and J usage is TRBJ1-3; D not certain. Trimming pared 1 base from V and 3 bases from J, leaving 16 bases between. In germline, CDR1 is SGHTA, CDR2 FQGTGA. The CDR3 contains 17 residues. The CDR3 bases are TGTGCCAGCAGCTTAATTTGTACGATCCAGCTTGGAAACACCATATATTTT. Translation gives CASSLICTIQLGNTIYF.

This clonotype has just a few counts. CDR3 in DNA: TGCGCCAGCAGCCAAGAGTGGGGGGGGCAGCCCCAGCATTTT. Amino acid sequence: CASSQEWGGQPQHF. The chain is built from TRBV4-3 and TRBJ1-5, with a possible D match to TRBD1 (5 bases). Germline lookup yields CDR1 LGHNA and CDR2 YSLEER. The CDR3 is 14 amino acids. The V end was cut by 0 bases, the J end by 7 bases, with 10 bases between.

This chain joins TRBV6-5 and TRBJ1-1; a weak D match, TRBD1 (5 bases). The germline gives CDR1 MNHEY, CDR2 SVGAGI. Trimming left V 4 bases short and J 0 bases short, with 9 bases between. CDR3 size: 14 residues. CDR3 amino acids: CASSWGGMNTEAFF. CDR3 nucleotide sequence: TGTGCCAGCAGTTGGGGGGGGATGAACACTGAAGCTTTCTTT.

There are a few counts of this clonotype. CDR3 coding DNA: TGTGCCAGCAGCCCTATGGCGGGCTCCTACAATGAGCAGTTCTTC. Protein sequence: CASSPMAGSYNEQFF. The chain employs TRBV7-3 and TRBJ2-1, with D maybe TRBD2 (5 bases). From germline, CDR1 is SGHTA and CDR2 FQGTGA. The CDR3 is 15 amino acids. Trimming shortened V by 5 bases and J by 0 bases, and 11 bases separated the two germline ends.

This clonotype was found a few times. CDR3 DNA sequence: TGTGCCAGCTCATCAGACAGGGAAGATGGCTACACCTTC. It translates to CASSSDREDGYTF. V is TRBV18 and J is TRBJ1-2; 7 bases agree with TRBD1. V shed 5 bases and J 6 bases; nucleotides not matched to a gene: 6. From germline, CDR1 is KGHSH and CDR2 LQKENI. This CDR3 region has 13 residues. The whole variable domain, remainder taken from reference TRBV18 and TRBJ1-2, is NAGVMQNPRHLVRRRGQEARLRCSPMKGHSHVYWYRQLPEEGLKFMVYLQKENIIDESGMPKERFSAEFPKEGPSILRIQQVVRGDSAAYFCASSSDREDGYTFGSGTRLTVV.

V gene TRBV12-3 or TRBV12-4 combines with J gene TRBJ1-1; D gene uncertain. Trimming removed 7 bases from V and 0 bases from J, with 12 bases in between. The CDR3 extends over 14 amino acids. The CDR3 sequence is CASTIPPLNTEAFF. CDR3 DNA: TGTGCCAGCACAATCCCTCCTTTGAACACTGAAGCTTTCTTT.

The J gene is TRBJ2-1, the V gene TRBV28; 13 bases are shared with TRBD2. V lost 8 bases and J lost 10; bases outside the gene matches: 8. The germline V gene has CDR1 MDHEN and CDR2 SYDVKM. There are 14 residues in the CDR3. The CDR3 DNA reads as TGTGCCAGCTCCGGGACTAGCGGGGTAAGGGAGCAGTTCTTC. As protein: CASSGTSGVREQFF.

This clonotype was counted many times. This chain links TRBV7-9 with TRBJ2-1; D uncertain. Germline CDR1 SEHNR, CDR2 FQNEAQ (reference sequence). CDR3 length equals 15 residues. Trimming stripped 0 bases from V and 0 bases from J, with 6 bases between. The CDR3 region is CASSLAGSSYNEQFF. The CDR3 nucleotides are TGTGCCAGCAGCTTAGCGGGGTCCTCCTACAATGAGCAGTTCTTC.

This clonotype was detected only a few times. The rearrangement joins TRBV6-6 to TRBJ1-2; the D gene is possibly TRBD1 (6 bases). The CDR3 is 13 amino acids. Germline lookup yields CDR1 MNHNY and CDR2 SVGAGI (reference sequence). The V end was cut by 6 bases, the J end by 8 bases, with 16 bases between. CDR3 DNA: TGTGCCAGCAGACAGGGTGTAGGGGGAGGCTACACCTTC. Translation: CASRQGVGGGYTF.

The V and J genes are TRBV9 and TRBJ2-1; 9 bases are shared with TRBD1. This CDR3 contains 15 residues. With 3 bases clipped from V and 5 bases from J, the junction kept 6 bases outside the gene matches. CDR1 SGDLS and CDR2 YYNGEE come from the germline V gene. The CDR3 DNA reads as TGTGCCAGCAGCGCCCACAGGGGGCCGGACAATGAGCAGTTCTTC. It specifies CASSAHRGPDNEQFF.

The chain combines TRBV13 with TRBJ1-1, with D hard to call. This CDR3 comprises 13 residues. CDR1 is PRHDT and CDR2 is FYEKMQ in the germline V gene (reference sequence). Trimming took off 4 bases at V and 6 bases at J, with 12 bases between the two ends. The CDR3 DNA sequence: TGTGCCAGCAGCTATGAAAGAGGACCTGAAGCTTTCTTT. This translates into CASSYERGPEAFF.

In this sample, this clonotype turned up many times. This chain joins TRBV29-1 and TRBJ1-2; 8 bases line up with TRBD1. Germline-derived CDR1 and CDR2 are SQVTM and ANQGSEA. This CDR3 is built from 14 residues. The trim removed 5 bases at V and 3 bases at J, leaving 8 bases unmatched. The CDR3 is CSVLPDRAHYGYTF. The CDR3 DNA follows: TGCAGCGTTCTCCCGGACAGGGCTCACTATGGCTACACCTTC.